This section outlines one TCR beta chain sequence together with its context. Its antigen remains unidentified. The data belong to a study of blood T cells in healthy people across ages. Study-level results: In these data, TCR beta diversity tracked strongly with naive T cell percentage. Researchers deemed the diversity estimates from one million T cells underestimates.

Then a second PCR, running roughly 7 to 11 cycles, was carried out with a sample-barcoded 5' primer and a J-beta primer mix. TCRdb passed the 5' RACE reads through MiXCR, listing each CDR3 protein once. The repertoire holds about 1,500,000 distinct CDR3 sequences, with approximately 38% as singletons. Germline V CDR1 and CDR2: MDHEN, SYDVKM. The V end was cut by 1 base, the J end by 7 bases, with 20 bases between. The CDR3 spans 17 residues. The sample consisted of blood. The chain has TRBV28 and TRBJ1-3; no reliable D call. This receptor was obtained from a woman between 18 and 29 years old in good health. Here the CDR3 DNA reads TGTGCCAGCAGTTTATCCGGTAGGGCCCGAAGTCGGAACACCATATATTTT. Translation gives CASSLSGRARSRNTIYF.